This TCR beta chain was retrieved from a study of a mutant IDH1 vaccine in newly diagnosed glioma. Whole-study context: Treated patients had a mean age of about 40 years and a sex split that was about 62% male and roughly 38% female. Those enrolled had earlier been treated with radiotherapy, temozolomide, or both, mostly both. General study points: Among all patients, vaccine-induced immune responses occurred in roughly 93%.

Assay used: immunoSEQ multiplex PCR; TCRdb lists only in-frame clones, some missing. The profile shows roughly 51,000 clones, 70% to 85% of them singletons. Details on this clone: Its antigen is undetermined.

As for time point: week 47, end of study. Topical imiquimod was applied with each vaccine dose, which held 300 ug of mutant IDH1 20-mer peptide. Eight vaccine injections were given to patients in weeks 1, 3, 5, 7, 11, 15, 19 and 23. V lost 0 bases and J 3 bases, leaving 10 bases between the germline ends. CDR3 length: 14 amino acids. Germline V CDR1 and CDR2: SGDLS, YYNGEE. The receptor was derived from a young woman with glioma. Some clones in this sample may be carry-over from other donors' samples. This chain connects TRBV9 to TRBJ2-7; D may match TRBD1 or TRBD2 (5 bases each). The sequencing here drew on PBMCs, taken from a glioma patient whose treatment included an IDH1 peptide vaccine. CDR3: CASSVGQGDYEQYF. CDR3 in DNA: TGTGCCAGCAGCGTAGGGCAGGGAGACTACGAGCAGTACTTC.